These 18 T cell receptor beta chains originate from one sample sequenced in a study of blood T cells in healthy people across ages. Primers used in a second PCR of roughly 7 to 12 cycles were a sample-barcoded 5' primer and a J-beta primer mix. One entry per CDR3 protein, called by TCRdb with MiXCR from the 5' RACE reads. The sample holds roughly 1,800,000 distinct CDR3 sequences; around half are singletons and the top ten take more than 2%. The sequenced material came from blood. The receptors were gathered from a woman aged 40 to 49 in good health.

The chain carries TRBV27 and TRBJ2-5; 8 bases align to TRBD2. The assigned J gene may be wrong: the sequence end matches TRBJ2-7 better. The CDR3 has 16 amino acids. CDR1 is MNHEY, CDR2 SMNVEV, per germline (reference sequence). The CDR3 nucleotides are TGTGCCAGCAGTTTAGGTCCAGCGGGGGCAGCCTACGAGCAGTACTTC. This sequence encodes CASSLGPAGAAYEQYF.

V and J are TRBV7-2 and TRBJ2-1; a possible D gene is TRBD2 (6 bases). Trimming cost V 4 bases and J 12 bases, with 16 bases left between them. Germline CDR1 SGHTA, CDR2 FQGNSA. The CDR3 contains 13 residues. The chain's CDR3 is CASSYEGGGGQFF. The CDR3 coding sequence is TGTGCCAGCAGCTACGAGGGAGGCGGAGGGCAGTTCTTC.

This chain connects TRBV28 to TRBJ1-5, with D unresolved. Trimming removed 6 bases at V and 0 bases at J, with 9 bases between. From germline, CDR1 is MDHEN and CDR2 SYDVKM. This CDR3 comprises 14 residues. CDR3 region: CASRSDNSNQPQHF. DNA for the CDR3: TGTGCCAGCAGATCTGATAATAGCAATCAGCCCCAGCATTTT.

The CDR3 DNA reads as TGCGCCAGCAGCCCAGCCTCTGGGGGCGAAGAGACCCAGTACTTC. Its translation is CASSPASGGEETQYF. This chain connects TRBV5-1 to TRBJ2-7; the D gene is possibly TRBD1 (6 bases). TRBJ2-5 explains the end of the DNA better; the J call may be wrong. This CDR3 has 15 amino acids. The germline V gene encodes CDR1 SGHRS and CDR2 YFSETQ.

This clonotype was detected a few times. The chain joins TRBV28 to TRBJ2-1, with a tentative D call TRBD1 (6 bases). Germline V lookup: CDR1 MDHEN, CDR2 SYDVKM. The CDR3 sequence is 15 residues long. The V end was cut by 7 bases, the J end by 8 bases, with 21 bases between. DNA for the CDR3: TGTGCCAGCATAAACAGGGCCTCCGCGGTCGATGAGCAGTTCTTC. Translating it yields CASINRASAVDEQFF.

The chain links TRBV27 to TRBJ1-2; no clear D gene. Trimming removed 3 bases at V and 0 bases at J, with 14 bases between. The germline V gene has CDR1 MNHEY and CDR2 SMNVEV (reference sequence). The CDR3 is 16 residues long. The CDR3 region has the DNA TGTGCCAGCAGTTTGAGGCTTCACACCTCTAACTATGGCTACACCTTC. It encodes CASSLRLHTSNYGYTF.

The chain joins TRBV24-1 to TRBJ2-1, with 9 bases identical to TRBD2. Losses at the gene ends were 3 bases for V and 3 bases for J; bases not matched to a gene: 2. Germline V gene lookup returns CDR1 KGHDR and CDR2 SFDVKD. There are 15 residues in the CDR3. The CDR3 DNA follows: TGTGCCACCAGTGATGTAGCGGGGGTCTACAATGAGCAGTTCTTC. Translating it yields CATSDVAGVYNEQFF.

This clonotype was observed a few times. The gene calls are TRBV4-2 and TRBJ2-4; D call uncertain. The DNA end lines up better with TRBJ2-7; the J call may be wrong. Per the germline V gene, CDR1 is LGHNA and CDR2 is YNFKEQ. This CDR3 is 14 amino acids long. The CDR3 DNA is TGTGCCAGCAGCCAAGGGTCACTCGACTACGAGCAGTACTTC. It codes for CASSQGSLDYEQYF.

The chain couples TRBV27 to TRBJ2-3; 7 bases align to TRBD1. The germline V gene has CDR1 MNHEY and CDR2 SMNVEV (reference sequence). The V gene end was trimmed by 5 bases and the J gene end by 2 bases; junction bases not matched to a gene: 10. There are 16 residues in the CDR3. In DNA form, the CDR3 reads TGTGCCAGCAGTCAGGGTAACAGGGGACACACAGATACGCAGTATTTT. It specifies CASSQGNRGHTDTQYF.

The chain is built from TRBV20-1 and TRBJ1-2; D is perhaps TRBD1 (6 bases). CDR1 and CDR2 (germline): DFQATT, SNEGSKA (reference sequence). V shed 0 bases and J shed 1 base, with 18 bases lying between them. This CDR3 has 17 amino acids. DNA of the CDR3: TGCAGTGCTAGAGATCGGGGGCAGGAGAACCTTAACTATGGCTACACCTTC. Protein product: CSARDRGQENLNYGYTF.

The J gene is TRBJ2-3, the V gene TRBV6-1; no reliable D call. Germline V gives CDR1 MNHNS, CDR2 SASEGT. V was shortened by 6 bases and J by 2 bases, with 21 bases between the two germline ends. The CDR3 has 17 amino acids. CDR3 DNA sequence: TGTGCCAGCAGCAAACTGGCAGTTTCAGGCATCACAGATACGCAGTATTTT. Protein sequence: CASSKLAVSGITDTQYF.

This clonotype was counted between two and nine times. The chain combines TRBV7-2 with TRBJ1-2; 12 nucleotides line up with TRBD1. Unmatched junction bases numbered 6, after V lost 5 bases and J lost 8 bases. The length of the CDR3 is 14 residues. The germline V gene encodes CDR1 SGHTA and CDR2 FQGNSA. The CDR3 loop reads CASSPGQGARGYTF. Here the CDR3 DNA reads TGTGCCAGCAGCCCGGGACAGGGGGCTCGCGGCTACACCTTC.

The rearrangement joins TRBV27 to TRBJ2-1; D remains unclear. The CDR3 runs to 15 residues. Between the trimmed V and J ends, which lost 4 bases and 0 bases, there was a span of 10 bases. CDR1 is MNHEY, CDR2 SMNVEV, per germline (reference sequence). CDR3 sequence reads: CASSSSASSYNEQFF. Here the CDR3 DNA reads TGTGCCAGCAGTTCGTCCGCGAGCTCCTACAATGAGCAGTTCTTC.

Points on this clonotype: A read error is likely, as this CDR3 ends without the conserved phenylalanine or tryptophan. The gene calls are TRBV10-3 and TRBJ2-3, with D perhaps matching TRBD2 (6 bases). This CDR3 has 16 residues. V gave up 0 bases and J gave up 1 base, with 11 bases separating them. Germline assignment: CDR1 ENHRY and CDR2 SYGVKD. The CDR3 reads CAISESTSPGTDTQYL. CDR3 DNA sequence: TGTGCCATCAGTGAGTCGACTAGTCCGGGCACAGATACGCAGTATCTT.

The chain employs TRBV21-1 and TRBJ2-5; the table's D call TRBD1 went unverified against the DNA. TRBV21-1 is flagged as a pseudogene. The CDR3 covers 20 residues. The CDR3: CASSTQIGGTSIGGFTSQYF. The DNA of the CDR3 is TGTGCCAGCAGCACGCAAATAGGAGGGACTTCAATAGGGGGGTTTACGTCCCAGTACTTC.

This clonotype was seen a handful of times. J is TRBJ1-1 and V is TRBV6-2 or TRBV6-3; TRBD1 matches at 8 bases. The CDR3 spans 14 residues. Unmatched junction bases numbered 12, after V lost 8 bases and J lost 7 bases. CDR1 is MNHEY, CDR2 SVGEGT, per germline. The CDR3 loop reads CASGEFGQGSEAFF. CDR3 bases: TGTGCCAGCGGAGAATTCGGACAGGGAAGTGAAGCTTTCTTT.

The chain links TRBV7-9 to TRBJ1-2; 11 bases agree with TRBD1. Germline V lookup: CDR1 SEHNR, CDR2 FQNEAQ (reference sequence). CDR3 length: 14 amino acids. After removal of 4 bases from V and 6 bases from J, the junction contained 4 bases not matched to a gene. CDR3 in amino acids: CASSWTGGGDGYTF. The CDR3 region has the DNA TGTGCCAGCAGCTGGACAGGGGGCGGAGATGGCTACACCTTC.

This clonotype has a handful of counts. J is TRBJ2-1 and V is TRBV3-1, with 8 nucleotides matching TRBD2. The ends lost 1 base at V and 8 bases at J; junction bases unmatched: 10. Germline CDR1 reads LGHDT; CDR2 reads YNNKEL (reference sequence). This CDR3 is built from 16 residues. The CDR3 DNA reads TGTGCCAGCAGCCAAGGAAAAATAGCGGGGTCGTATGAGCAGTTCTTC. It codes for CASSQGKIAGSYEQFF.